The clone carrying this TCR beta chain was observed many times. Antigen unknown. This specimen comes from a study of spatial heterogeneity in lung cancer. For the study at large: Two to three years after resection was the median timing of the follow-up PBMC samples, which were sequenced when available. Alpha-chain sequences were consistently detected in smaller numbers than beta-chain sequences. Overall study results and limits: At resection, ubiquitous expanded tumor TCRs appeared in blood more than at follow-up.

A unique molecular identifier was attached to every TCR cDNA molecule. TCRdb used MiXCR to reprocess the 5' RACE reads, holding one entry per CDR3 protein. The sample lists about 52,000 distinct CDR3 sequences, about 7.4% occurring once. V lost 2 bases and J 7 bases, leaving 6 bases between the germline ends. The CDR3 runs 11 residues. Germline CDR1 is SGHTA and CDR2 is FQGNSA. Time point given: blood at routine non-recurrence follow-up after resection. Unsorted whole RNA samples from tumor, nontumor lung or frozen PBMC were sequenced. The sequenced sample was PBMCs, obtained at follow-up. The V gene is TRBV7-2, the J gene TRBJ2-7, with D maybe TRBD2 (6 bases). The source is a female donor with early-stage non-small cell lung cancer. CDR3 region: CASSLREEQYF. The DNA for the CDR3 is TGTGCCAGCAGCTTACGGGAGGAGCAGTACTTC.